A single sample is the source of the 20 T cell receptor beta chains below, sequenced in a study of CD8 T cells in ankylosing spondylitis. Each CDR3 protein gets one entry after TCRdb re-called the 5' RACE reads with MiXCR. Found here are around 120,000 distinct CDR3 sequences, approximately 25% of them singletons; the top ten hold approximately 13%. Sequenced: synovial fluid, either unsorted or a sorted T cell fraction (not recorded which). The receptors were sampled from a male donor with ankylosing spondylitis.

This clonotype was counted many times. The gene calls are TRBV7-9 and TRBJ2-7; the D gene is possibly TRBD1 (6 bases). Germline values: CDR1 SEHNR, CDR2 FQNEAQ (reference sequence). V gave up 1 base and J gave up 2 bases, with 9 bases separating them. This CDR3 contains 14 residues. This CDR3 is CASSLGTATYEQYV. CDR3 in DNA: TGTGCCAGCAGCTTAGGGACAGCCACCTACGAGCAGTACGTC.

The V call is TRBV2, the J call TRBJ2-1; D unclear. CDR1 and CDR2 from the germline V gene are SNHLY and FYNNEI. There are 14 residues in the CDR3. V shed 4 bases and J shed 5 bases, with 12 bases lying between them. CDR3: CASSGSGRDNEQFF. The CDR3 DNA follows: TGTGCCAGCAGTGGGTCTGGACGAGACAATGAGCAGTTCTTC.

The chain is built from TRBV7-9 and TRBJ2-3; 8 bases agree with TRBD1. V trimming: 0 bases; J trimming: 4 bases; junction bases outside the gene matches: 3. The CDR3 spans 15 residues. The germline CDR1 and CDR2 sequences are SEHNR and FQNEAQ (reference sequence). CDR3 bases: TGTGCCAGCAGCTTAGCCGGGACAGGTCCAGATACGCAGTATTTT. Translating gives CASSLAGTGPDTQYF.

This clonotype was picked up many times. V and J are TRBV7-2 and TRBJ2-1; D may be TRBD1 or TRBD2 (5 bases each). Germline loops: CDR1 SGHTA, CDR2 FQGNSA. The CDR3 sequence is 11 residues long. Trimming shortened V by 3 bases and J by 10 bases, and 7 bases separated the two germline ends. CDR3: CASSLGPEQFF. The CDR3 nucleotides are TGTGCCAGCAGCTTGGGACCAGAGCAGTTCTTC.

This clonotype was counted a few times. The CDR3 reads CASSRTTGIMNTEAFF. CDR3 DNA: TGCGCCAGCAGCCGTACCACGGGGATAATGAACACTGAAGCTTTCTTT. The chain couples TRBV5-1 to TRBJ1-1; D is undetermined. Per germline, CDR1 SGHRS and CDR2 YFSETQ. The CDR3 contains 16 residues. V lost 4 bases to trimming and J lost 0 bases, with 16 bases between them.

This clonotype was counted between two and nine times. The rearrangement uses TRBV29-1 and TRBJ2-1; 11 bases agree with TRBD2. The junction had 25 bases not matched to a gene; V was cut back by 3 bases and J by 9 bases. Germline CDR1 reads SQVTM; CDR2 reads ANQGSEA. The CDR3 has 20 amino acids. Written as DNA, the CDR3 is TGCAGCGTTGAGCCCCGTGGGCCCCTAGGAACTAGCGGGAGATCTGGTGAGCAGTTCTTC. Translated: CSVEPRGPLGTSGRSGEQFF.

This clonotype turned up a few times. The chain links TRBV9 to TRBJ2-2; D gene unclear. The CDR3 contains 15 residues. The germline V and J ends were trimmed by 1 base and 4 bases, with 11 bases remaining between them. The germline CDR1 and CDR2 sequences are SGDLS and YYNGEE. The CDR3 nucleotides read TGTGCCAGCAGCGTATTCGACACGTCCACCGGGGAGCTGTTTTTT. Its translation: CASSVFDTSTGELFF.

The gene calls are TRBV30 and TRBJ2-2, with 9 nucleotides matching TRBD1. Germline values: CDR1 GTSNPN, CDR2 SVGIG (reference sequence). V dropped 5 bases and J dropped 4; count of bases not matched to a gene: 2. This CDR3 contains 13 residues. CDR3 bases: TGTGCCTGGCTGACAGGGGGCACCGGGGAGCTGTTTTTT. It translates to CAWLTGGTGELFF.

This clonotype was seen repeatedly, ten times or more. The chain couples TRBV7-9 to TRBJ2-7, with a possible D match to TRBD2 (5 bases). Trimming cost V 5 bases and J 3 bases, with 17 bases left between them. CDR1 SEHNR and CDR2 FQNEAQ come from the germline V gene (reference sequence). This CDR3 has 15 residues. The CDR3 loop is CASSNPRGSLYEQYF. In nucleotides, the CDR3 is TGTGCCAGCAGCAACCCTCGGGGATCCCTCTACGAGCAGTACTTC.

The chain links TRBV7-2 to TRBJ2-5; 14 bases are a match to TRBD2. With V trimmed by 4 bases and J by 6 bases, 4 bases remained unmatched. Germline V gives CDR1 SGHTA, CDR2 FQGNSA. The CDR3 extends over 15 amino acids. The CDR3 is CASSSGLAGGKTQYF. CDR3 coding DNA: TGTGCCAGCAGCTCCGGACTAGCGGGAGGCAAGACCCAGTACTTC.

The rearrangement joins TRBV6-4 to TRBJ1-4; weak D call: TRBD1 (6 bases). This CDR3 comprises 15 residues. V lost 3 bases, J lost 3 bases, and 11 bases lay in between. CDR1 MRHNA and CDR2 SNTAGT come from the germline V gene. CDR3 protein: CASSEGQSANEKLFF. In DNA form, the CDR3 reads TGTGCCAGCAGTGAAGGACAGTCGGCTAATGAAAAACTGTTTTTT.

The rearrangement uses TRBV6-1 and TRBJ1-4; D may be TRBD1 (6 bases). CDR1 and CDR2 (germline): MNHNS, SASEGT. CDR3 length equals 14 residues. Between the trimmed V and J ends, which lost 5 bases and 8 bases, there was a span of 15 bases. CDR3 amino acids: CASSTGGAGEKLFF. In DNA, the CDR3 is TGTGCCAGCAGTACCGGGGGGGCAGGAGAAAAACTGTTTTTT.

This clonotype has only a few counts. V usage is TRBV3-1 and J usage is TRBJ2-7; tentatively, D is TRBD1 (6 bases). V gave up 0 bases and J gave up 3 bases, with 12 bases separating them. The CDR3 has 15 residues. The germline V gene encodes CDR1 LGHDT and CDR2 YNNKEL (reference sequence). This CDR3 is CASSQEGGRGYEQYF. In DNA form, the CDR3 reads TGTGCCAGCAGCCAAGAAGGGGGAAGGGGCTACGAGCAGTACTTC.

The V gene is TRBV3-1, the J gene TRBJ1-5; perhaps TRBD1 as D (6 bases). The DNA matches TRBJ2-3 better at its end, which makes the J call doubtful. Looked up from germline, CDR1 is LGHDT and CDR2 is YNNKEL (reference sequence). CDR3 size: 15 residues. CDR3 protein: CASSQGGRGHQPQYF. DNA of the CDR3: TGTGCCAGCAGCCAAGGGGGGCGAGGGCATCAGCCCCAGTATTTT.

This clonotype has more than one count but fewer than ten. This chain joins TRBV6-2 or TRBV6-3 and TRBJ2-2; TRBD2 matches 7 bases. The CDR3 length is 14 residues. V lost 10 bases to trimming and J lost 6 bases; unmatched junction nucleotides: 11. Germline assignment: CDR1 MNHEY and CDR2 SVGEGT. The DNA of the CDR3 is TGTGCCACGAGGAGGGGAGGGCCCCCCGGGGAGCTGTTTTTT. It codes for CATRRGGPPGELFF.

The rearrangement links TRBV18 to TRBJ2-1, with 7 bases matching TRBD2. CDR1 and CDR2 (germline): KGHSH, LQKENI. J lost 5 bases, V lost 5 bases, and 6 bases had no gene match. The CDR3 has 14 residues. The CDR3 reads CASSSWGGDNEQFF. In nucleotides, the CDR3 is TGTGCCAGCTCATCTTGGGGAGGGGACAATGAGCAGTTCTTC.

The J gene is TRBJ1-5, the V gene TRBV24-1, with no clear D. Per germline, CDR1 KGHDR and CDR2 SFDVKD. Trimming stripped 0 bases from V and 4 bases from J, with 6 bases between. CDR3 length: 14 amino acids. CDR3 nucleotides: TGTGCCACCAGTGATTTGGCCGGTAATCAGCCCCAGCATTTT. Translated, it gives CATSDLAGNQPQHF.

This chain uses TRBV4-2 with TRBJ1-2; D is undetermined. Germline loops: CDR1 LGHNA, CDR2 YNFKEQ. The CDR3 has 14 residues. V was shortened by 1 base and J by 6 bases, with 12 bases between the two germline ends. The chain's CDR3 is CASSQGGNGDGYTF. The CDR3, as DNA: TGTGCCAGCAGCCAAGGAGGGAACGGGGATGGCTACACCTTC.

The chain employs TRBV7-2 and TRBJ2-3, with 9 bases lining up with TRBD2. The V gene's germline CDR1 is SGHTA and CDR2 FQGNSA. This CDR3 region has 16 residues. V lost 0 bases to trimming and J lost 6 bases; unmatched junction nucleotides: 7. This CDR3 reads CASSLARAGGADTQYF. The CDR3 bases are TGTGCCAGCAGCTTAGCGCGGGCGGGAGGGGCGGATACGCAGTATTTT.

The genes are TRBV29-1 and TRBJ2-3; D is unclear. Per the germline V gene, CDR1 is SQVTM and CDR2 is ANQGSEA. This CDR3 region has 16 residues. Trimming removed 4 bases from V and 0 bases from J, with 17 bases in between. In nucleotides, the CDR3 is TGCAGCGTTGTTGATCGGGCATACCTGAGCACAGATACGCAGTATTTT. Translation: CSVVDRAYLSTDTQYF.